The 3 T cell receptor beta chains presented below share a single source sample, sequenced in a study of blood T cell repertoires in COVID-19 (dated by TCRdb to between 2020 and 2021). Library construction relied on the immunoSEQ multiplex PCR assay. TCRdb took over this immuneACCESS table, retaining in-frame rearrangements with V and J assigned. Such tables are incomplete; in checked studies, under half of the missing clones stem from an unresolved V gene, and the remainder is unexplained. This sample gives around 160,000 clones in total; around 81% of them show up just once. The top ten clonotypes cover roughly 13% of the sample. The specimen was peripheral blood. These receptors were taken from a man aged 55-75 years with active or convalescent COVID-19.

The chain combines TRBV19 with TRBJ2-1; 7 nucleotides align to TRBD2. Germline V gene data show CDR1 as LNHDA and CDR2 as SQIVND (reference sequence). CDR3 length equals 14 residues. The V segment lost 6 bases and the J segment 4 bases; nucleotides outside the gene matches: 6. The DNA for the CDR3 is TGTGCCAGTAGCCAAGGCGGGAGATACAATGAGCAGTTCTTC. Its translation is CASSQGGRYNEQFF.

The chain joins TRBV27 to TRBJ2-7; D perhaps matches TRBD1 (8 bases). Germline CDR1 reads MNHEY; CDR2 reads SMNVEV (reference sequence). Trimming left V 7 bases short and J 4 bases short, with 17 bases between. The CDR3 has 14 amino acids. CDR3 nucleotide sequence: TGTGCCAGCATAGCTGACAGGGGAGGGTACGAGCAGTACTTC. Its protein product is CASIADRGGYEQYF.

Note on this clone: One end of the junction does not line up with germline, which may come from a read error. The chain recombines TRBV6-5 with TRBJ1-4; TRBD1 aligns across 10 bases. Germline loops: CDR1 MNHEY, CDR2 SVGAGI. This CDR3 has 14 amino acids. Here the CDR3 DNA reads TGTGCCAGCAGTTCCAGACAGGGGGCAAGGGCCTTGGATTTT. Translation: CASSSRQGARALDF.